Each of the 28 T cell receptor beta chains below was sequenced from the same sample in a study of T cell responses to AZD1222 COVID-19 vaccine. Some clones are missing from TCRdb's copy, which holds only in-frame ones; the method was immunoSEQ multiplex PCR. The sample has tens of thousands of clones; roughly nine tenths are singletons. The sequenced sample was peripheral blood, obtained on day 0 of AZD1222 vaccination. The origin of the receptors is an adult in good health.

CDR3 residues: CASSLVAGGPSYNEQFF. The CDR3 DNA sequence: TGTGCCAGCAGCTTAGTAGCGGGGGGCCCCTCCTACAATGAGCAGTTCTTC. The chain has TRBV7-2 and TRBJ2-1; 10 bases are a match to TRBD2. The germline V gene has CDR1 SGHTA and CDR2 FQGNSA. V lost 1 base to trimming and J lost 0 bases; unmatched junction nucleotides: 3. The CDR3 runs 17 residues.

This rearrangement joins TRBV6-6 to TRBJ1-6; D unclear. The CDR3 is made up of 15 amino acids. CDR1 is MNHNY, CDR2 SVGAGI, per germline (reference sequence). Deletions cut 0 bases from V and 6 bases from J, with 9 bases between. CDR3 amino acids: CASSYSSPANSPLHF. The CDR3 DNA sequence: TGTGCCAGCAGTTACTCGAGCCCAGCTAATTCACCCCTCCACTTT.

This clone came up once. The chain has TRBV5-4 and TRBJ1-1; 10 bases line up with TRBD1. Germline CDR1 SGHNT, CDR2 YYREEE (reference sequence). The J segment lost 3 bases and the V segment lost 5 bases, leaving 13 bases of the junction unmatched. There are 17 residues in the CDR3. The CDR3 is CASSFINAGTGDTEAFF. The CDR3 region has the DNA TGTGCCAGCAGTTTTATAAATGCCGGGACAGGGGACACTGAAGCTTTCTTT.

The chain couples TRBV6-5 to TRBJ1-2; no definite D call. Looked up from germline, CDR1 is MNHEY and CDR2 is SVGAGI. The V gene lost 5 bases and the J gene lost 4 bases, with 14 bases spanning the gap. The CDR3 loop spans 14 amino acids. In nucleotides, the CDR3 is TGTGCCAGCAGTAACGCCGGCGGATTCTATGGCTACACCTTC. It codes for CASSNAGGFYGYTF.

V gene TRBV28 combines with J gene TRBJ2-4, with no clear D. Germline-derived CDR1 and CDR2 are MDHEN and SYDVKM. CDR3 size: 14 residues. V was cut by 1 base and J by 8 bases, with 12 bases left in between. CDR3 region: CASSLLPREYIQYF. The CDR3 region has the DNA TGTGCCAGCAGTTTATTACCTAGGGAATACATTCAGTACTTC.

V gene TRBV7-2 combines with J gene TRBJ1-1, with D possibly being TRBD1 (6 bases). CDR1 is SGHTA and CDR2 is FQGNSA in the germline V gene. The CDR3 totals 15 residues. V dropped 0 bases and J dropped 3 bases, with 11 bases sitting between them. Here the CDR3 DNA reads TGTGCCAGCAGCTTAGCTGGTAGGGGGGACACTGAAGCTTTCTTT. Encoded protein: CASSLAGRGDTEAFF.

The rearrangement joins TRBV10-3 to TRBJ2-1; no reliable D call. The germline V and J ends were trimmed by 3 bases and 6 bases, with 21 bases remaining between them. The germline V gene encodes CDR1 ENHRY and CDR2 SYGVKD. CDR3 length: 17 residues. The CDR3 coding sequence is TGTGCCATCAGTGACGCCCCGGGCCTCGGAGTCGGCAATGAGCAGTTCTTC. Translation gives CAISDAPGLGVGNEQFF.

J is TRBJ1-1 and V is TRBV24-1; 8 nucleotides align to TRBD1. The germline V gene has CDR1 KGHDR and CDR2 SFDVKD. The CDR3 is made up of 13 amino acids. The V and J ends lost 7 bases and 5 bases, in that order; junction bases with no gene match: 5. The CDR3 DNA reads TGTGCCACCAGGCAGGGGGCTCAGACTGAAGCTTTCTTT. It specifies CATRQGAQTEAFF.

This rearrangement joins TRBV2 to TRBJ1-6; D is undetermined. The V end lost 0 bases, the J end lost 0 bases, and 9 bases lay between the germline ends. CDR1 is SNHLY, CDR2 FYNNEI, per germline. This CDR3 contains 17 residues. CDR3 residues: CASSEAGRSSYNSPLHF. As DNA, the CDR3 is TGTGCCAGCAGTGAAGCGGGCAGGAGCTCCTATAATTCACCCCTCCACTTT.

The chain combines TRBV28 with TRBJ2-7, with 8 bases fitting TRBD1. J was trimmed by 3 bases and V by 4 bases; bases with no gene match: 5. CDR1 is MDHEN, CDR2 SYDVKM, per germline. The CDR3 runs to 14 residues. DNA for the CDR3: TGTGCCAGCAGTTCCCGACAGGGGATCTACGAGCAGTACTTC. This sequence encodes CASSSRQGIYEQYF.

V is TRBV6-1 and J is TRBJ1-2; weak D call: TRBD1 (5 bases). The germline V gene encodes CDR1 MNHNS and CDR2 SASEGT. With 2 bases removed from V and 4 bases from J, the gap between germline ends came to 14 bases. CDR3 length: 15 amino acids. DNA of the CDR3: TGTGCCAGCAGTGAATGGGGCAGGGACGCCTATGGCTACACCTTC. This translates into CASSEWGRDAYGYTF.

The chain couples TRBV19 to TRBJ2-1; TRBD1 agrees at 8 bases. The CDR3 has 17 amino acids. Germline loops: CDR1 LNHDA, CDR2 SQIVND (reference sequence). With 5 bases clipped from V and 4 bases from J, the junction kept 13 bases outside the gene matches. CDR3 DNA: TGTGCCAGTAGTGATAGTCCCCTCGGGACAGGATACAATGAGCAGTTCTTC. Translating gives CASSDSPLGTGYNEQFF. The full variable domain, its missing parts supplied by reference TRBV19 and TRBJ2-1, is DGGITQSPKYLFRKEGQNVTLSCEQNLNHDAMYWYRQDPGQGLRLIYYSQIVNDFQKGDIAEGYSVSREKKESFPLTVTSAQKNPTAFYLCASSDSPLGTGYNEQFFGPGTRLTVL.

The genes are TRBV5-1 and TRBJ1-4; a possible D gene is TRBD1 (6 bases). The length of the CDR3 is 15 residues. V was pared by 4 bases and J by 0 bases, with 10 bases between. CDR1 and CDR2 (germline): SGHRS, YFSETQ. Written as DNA, the CDR3 is TGCGCCAGCAGCAGGGGGACGGCAACTAATGAAAAACTGTTTTTT. It is translated as CASSRGTATNEKLFF.

The chain uses TRBV7-9 and TRBJ1-2, with 8 bases lining up with TRBD1. V shed 5 bases and J 2 bases; nucleotides not matched to a gene: 4. Germline V lookup: CDR1 SEHNR, CDR2 FQNEAQ (reference sequence). The CDR3 length is 14 residues. Here the CDR3 reads CASSEGQDNYGYTF. The CDR3 DNA reads as TGTGCCAGCAGCGAGGGACAGGACAACTATGGCTACACCTTC.

V usage is TRBV15 and J usage is TRBJ1-1; 7 bases align to TRBD1. Germline lookup yields CDR1 LNHNV and CDR2 YYDKDF (reference sequence). V was pared by 5 bases and J by 4 bases, with 7 bases of the junction left unmatched. The CDR3 runs 14 residues. DNA of the CDR3: TGTGCCACCAGCCCCAGGGGGTACAGCACTGAAGCTTTCTTT. Translation: CATSPRGYSTEAFF.

The chain carries TRBV28 and TRBJ1-2; D unresolved. CDR1 is MDHEN and CDR2 is SYDVKM in the germline V gene. The CDR3 contains 16 residues. Trimming shortened V by 1 base and J by 0 bases, and 12 bases separated the two germline ends. CDR3 in DNA: TGTGCCAGCAGTTTATTTGACCCAGGTTCTAACTATGGCTACACCTTC. Translation gives CASSLFDPGSNYGYTF.

This chain uses TRBV27 with TRBJ2-3; D ambiguous. The V end was cut by 2 bases, the J end by 4 bases, with 7 bases between. CDR1 MNHEY and CDR2 SMNVEV come from the germline V gene (reference sequence). This CDR3 is 13 amino acids long. In DNA form, the CDR3 reads TGTGCCAGCAGTTTACTCGGGTCAGATACGCAGTATTTT. Protein sequence: CASSLLGSDTQYF.

The V and J genes are TRBV21-1 and TRBJ2-3; the tabulated D call, TRBD1, remains unverified against the DNA. TRBV21-1 is assigned pseudogene status. The CDR3 contains 18 residues. The CDR3 DNA follows: TGTGCCAGCAGCCCCCGACAGGGGGAAAAGGGGGGCACAGATACGCAGTATTTT. Translation: CASSPRQGEKGGTDTQYF.

This clone was seen a handful of times. V is TRBV5-1 and J is TRBJ2-1; 13 bases map to TRBD2. CDR1 is SGHRS, CDR2 YFSETQ, per germline. CDR3 length equals 14 residues. V dropped 2 bases and J dropped 8; count of bases not matched to a gene: 1. DNA for the CDR3: TGCGCCAGCAGCTTAACTAGCGGGGGGGATGAGCAGTTCTTC. Protein sequence: CASSLTSGGDEQFF.

The CDR3 DNA is TGTGCCAGCAGCTTCGTGAGGGCGGTCCAAGAGACCCAGTACTTC. The encoded protein is CASSFVRAVQETQYF. The V and J genes are TRBV7-9 and TRBJ2-5; perhaps TRBD2 as D (5 bases). The CDR3 extends over 15 amino acids. V lost 3 bases, J lost 1 base, and 12 bases lay in between. Germline-derived CDR1 and CDR2 are SEHNR and FQNEAQ (reference sequence). The full variable domain, in which reference TRBV7-9 and TRBJ2-5 provide the parts outside the CDR3, is DTGVSQNPRHKITKRGQNVTFRCDPISEHNRLYWYRQTLGQGPEFLTYFQNEAQLEKSRLLSDRFSAERPKGSFSTLEIQRTEQGDSAMYLCASSFVRAVQETQYFGPGTRLLVL.

The J gene is TRBJ2-7, the V gene TRBV19; D tentatively reads TRBD1 or TRBD2 (5 bases each). The V and J ends lost 4 bases and 2 bases respectively, with 15 bases between them. From germline, CDR1 is LNHDA and CDR2 SQIVND (reference sequence). CDR3 length: 15 amino acids. CDR3 sequence: CASSKEGTGTYEQYF. In DNA, the CDR3 is TGTGCCAGTAGTAAAGAAGGGACGGGGACCTACGAGCAGTACTTC.

V usage is TRBV19 and J usage is TRBJ1-4, with TRBD1 matching 8 bases. V trimming: 3 bases; J trimming: 7 bases; junction bases outside the gene matches: 7. The germline CDR1 and CDR2 sequences are LNHDA and SQIVND (reference sequence). The CDR3 covers 15 residues. The CDR3 region has the DNA TGTGCCAGTAGTATTTGGCACAGGGGGAGTGAAAAACTGTTTTTT. Its protein product is CASSIWHRGSEKLFF.

Here the CDR3 reads CASSLPPSWSQYF. In DNA, the CDR3 is TGTGCCAGCAGTTTGCCCCCCTCATGGTCCCAGTACTTC. This sequence joins TRBV28 and TRBJ2-5; D gene unclear. V gave up 3 bases and J gave up 9 bases, with 14 bases separating them. CDR1 and CDR2 (germline): MDHEN, SYDVKM. The CDR3 has 13 residues.

The rearrangement joins TRBV12-3 or TRBV12-4 to TRBJ2-2, with a possible D match to TRBD1 (5 bases). Trimming took 3 bases from V and 4 from J, leaving 6 bases between them. CDR3 size: 13 residues. The DNA for the CDR3 is TGTGCCAGCAGTTTGACAGTCACCGGGGAGCTGTTTTTT. As protein: CASSLTVTGELFF.

The chain recombines TRBV10-3 with TRBJ2-7; D gene uncertain. Trimming pared 3 bases from V and 1 base from J, leaving 4 bases between. The CDR3 covers 12 residues. The germline V gene has CDR1 ENHRY and CDR2 SYGVKD. The CDR3 sequence is CAISDSSYEQYF. The CDR3 bases are TGTGCCATCAGTGACAGTTCCTACGAGCAGTACTTC.

The rearrangement joins TRBV6-1 to TRBJ2-2; D is possibly TRBD2 (5 bases). CDR3 length: 14 amino acids. V was cut by 2 bases and J by 4 bases, with 8 bases left in between. CDR1 is MNHNS, CDR2 SASEGT, per germline. The CDR3 reads CASSELEATGELFF. The CDR3 nucleotides read TGTGCCAGCAGTGAATTGGAGGCCACCGGGGAGCTGTTTTTT.

The V gene is TRBV5-4, the J gene TRBJ1-1; D is uncertain. Germline CDR1 SGHNT, CDR2 YYREEE (reference sequence). V lost 4 bases, J lost 1 base, and 11 bases lay in between. The CDR3 is made up of 14 amino acids. CDR3 protein: CASSAWLGNTEAFF. The CDR3 nucleotides read TGTGCCAGCAGCGCTTGGTTGGGGAACACTGAAGCTTTCTTT.

The CDR3 protein is CASTFGPNVLTF. The CDR3 DNA reads TGTGCCAGCACGTTCGGCCCAAACGTCCTGACTTTC. The chain joins TRBV2 to TRBJ2-6; D not resolved. V was shortened by 7 bases and J by 10 bases, with 11 bases between the two germline ends. Germline V lookup: CDR1 SNHLY, CDR2 FYNNEI. The CDR3 is 12 residues long.